Listed below are T cell receptor beta chains from one sample, sequenced in a study of identical twins. Each CDR3 protein is one row after TCRdb ran MiXCR on the 5' RACE reads. The sample holds fewer than 550,000 distinct CDR3 sequences, roughly 15% seen once. These same records also appear under a second study, on yellow fever vaccine responses in identical twins.

The sample was CD4+ T cells sorted from blood. These receptors came from a woman aged 18-30 years in good health. Each CDR3 is given with its conserved first and last residue. The order of the fields is clone size, V gene, D gene, J gene, CDR3 protein, CDR3 DNA. D genes are given only for firm matches. The listing skips clone size in some rows; elsewhere it reads once, few, many or a size class.

clone_size: NA; v_call: TRBV10-3; d_call: NA; j_call: TRBJ1-4; cdr3_aa: CAISEGDTNEKLFF; cdr3_nt: TGTGCCATCAGTGAGGGTGACACAAATGAAAAACTGTTTTTT
clone_size: many; v_call: TRBV12-3/TRBV12-4; d_call: TRBD2; j_call: TRBJ2-3; cdr3_aa: CASSFGLAGTDTQYF; cdr3_nt: TGTGCCAGCAGTTTCGGACTAGCTGGCACAGATACGCAGTATTTT
clone_size: few; v_call: TRBV4-1; d_call: TRBD2; j_call: TRBJ2-5; cdr3_aa: CASSQVFSGGAGETQYF; cdr3_nt: TGCGCCAGCAGCCAAGTATTCAGCGGGGGGGCAGGGGAGACCCAGTACTTC
clone_size: few; v_call: TRBV7-2; d_call: TRBD2; j_call: TRBJ2-5; cdr3_aa: CASSSGLLSETQYF; cdr3_nt: TGTGCCAGCAGCTCGGGACTACTCAGTGAGACCCAGTACTTC
clone_size: NA; v_call: TRBV27; d_call: NA; j_call: TRBJ2-3; cdr3_aa: CASSLKLTARTDTQYF; cdr3_nt: TGTGCCAGCAGTTTGAAACTCACCGCTCGCACAGATACGCAGTATTTT
clone_size: NA; v_call: TRBV5-1; d_call: TRBD1; j_call: TRBJ2-5; cdr3_aa: CASSLGDRGNKETQYF; cdr3_nt: TGCGCCAGCAGCTTGGGAGACAGGGGTAACAAAGAGACCCAGTACTTC
clone_size: many; v_call: TRBV12-3/TRBV12-4; d_call: NA; j_call: TRBJ1-1; cdr3_aa: CASSLALGPNTEAFF; cdr3_nt: TGTGCCAGCAGTTTAGCGTTGGGCCCTAACACTGAAGCTTTCTTT
clone_size: few; v_call: TRBV5-1; d_call: NA; j_call: TRBJ2-1; cdr3_aa: CASSAGGLSSYNEQFF; cdr3_nt: TGCGCCAGCAGCGCTGGTGGCCTCAGCTCCTACAATGAGCAGTTCTTC
clone_size: NA; v_call: TRBV12-3/TRBV12-4; d_call: TRBD2; j_call: TRBJ2-7; cdr3_aa: CASSTPGTSGSYEQYF; cdr3_nt: TGTGCCAGCAGTACTCCCGGGACTAGCGGCTCCTACGAGCAGTACTTC
clone_size: NA; v_call: TRBV7-9; d_call: NA; j_call: TRBJ1-1; cdr3_aa: CASRETGGTEAFF; cdr3_nt: TGTGCCAGCAGAGAAACAGGTGGGACTGAAGCTTTCTTT
clone_size: NA; v_call: TRBV7-8; d_call: TRBD2; j_call: TRBJ2-1; cdr3_aa: CASSLVGRASGRGGYNEQFF; cdr3_nt: TGTGCCAGCAGCTTAGTAGGGCGGGCTAGCGGGAGAGGAGGCTACAATGAGCAGTTCTTC